The T cell receptor (beta chain) described here comes from a study of blood T cell repertoires in COVID-19. The wider study: Samples came from the United States, Italy and Spain, spanning acute and convalescent COVID-19.

In the original processing: Reference gene primer amplification gave nucleated cell count estimates. Data came from immunoSEQ multiplex PCR; TCRdb stores just in-frame clones and leaves some out. The V and J calls and clone size were taken over from that table, and D and trimming were inferred from the DNA. The sample has roughly 300,000 clones; roughly 90% are singletons. The CDR3 extends over 13 amino acids. Germline CDR1 and CDR2: KGHSH and LQKENI. V was cut by 0 bases and J by 11 bases, with 13 bases left in between. V usage is TRBV18 and J usage is TRBJ1-1; a possible D gene is TRBD1 (5 bases). This sequence was found in a man aged 18-30 years who had recovered from COVID-19. Sequencing was performed on peripheral blood. CDR3 nucleotides: TGTGCCAGCTCACCACCCAGGGCCCAGGAGGCTTTCTTT. Translating gives CASSPPRAQEAFF.